This TCR beta chain was sequenced for a study of T cell repertoires in cytomegalovirus infection. This clonotype was seen many times. MiXCR was run by TCRdb on the reads, yielding one entry per CDR3 protein. Of around 300,000 distinct CDR3 sequences in the sample, over 7.5% were seen once. This CDR3 is 15 amino acids long. Germline V lookup: CDR1 SGHVS, CDR2 FNYEAQ. The V segment lost 5 bases and the J segment 3 bases; nucleotides outside the gene matches: 5. The sequence was collected from a human donor in good health (CMV status not recorded). Some clones in this sample may be carry-over from other donors' samples. Sequenced material: PBMCs. The V call is TRBV7-6, the J call TRBJ2-1; 9 bases are a match to TRBD2. DNA of the CDR3: TGTGCCAGCAGCCCAATAGCGGGAGTCTACAATGAGCAGTTCTTC. As protein: CASSPIAGVYNEQFF.